This paragraph covers one TCR beta chain sequence. The CDR3 consists of 13 residues. From germline, CDR1 is GTSNPN and CDR2 SVGIG (reference sequence). V shed 4 bases and J 9 bases; nucleotides not matched to a gene: 6. The sample comes from a study of cytomegalovirus exposure and HLA in healthy donors. PCR involved 60 Vbeta and 13 Jbeta primers. Repertoires were generated with immunoSEQ multiplex PCR, while TCRdb's copy carries only in-frame clones and drops some. This table holds 95,000 to 120,000 clones, over 55% found once. This rearrangement joins TRBV30 to TRBJ1-6, with TRBD1 matching over 7 bases. The receptor comes from a man younger than 35 in good health and CMV-seropositive. Sequencing was carried out using PBMCs. CDR3 in DNA: TGTGCCTGGAACGACAGGGAAGGTTCACCCCTCCACTTT. Translating gives CAWNDREGSPLHF.